The TCR beta chain described here comes from a study of regulatory T cells in long-lasting Graves disease. TCR beta libraries were built with iRepertoire HTBI primers and Arm-PCR of CDR3 regions. TCRdb re-analysed the multiplex PCR reads in MiXCR, keeping a single row per CDR3 protein. The sample lists hundreds of thousands of distinct CDR3 sequences; less than 20% were seen once. The CDR3 has 15 residues. The ends lost 5 bases at V and 5 bases at J; junction bases unmatched: 6. The sample's time point: newly diagnosed GD, antithyroid drugs for less than 3 months. RNA extracted from PBMCs served as the sequencing template. Guidelines of the American Thyroid Association were used to diagnose Graves' disease. Tubes containing EDTA received 8.5 to 9 milliliters of drawn peripheral blood. Study-wide results and caveats: Patients with persistent disease showed a bias toward TRBV28, TRBJ1-2 and TRBJ2-5.

Comment on this clonotype: Its specificity is unknown.

The J gene is TRBJ2-2, the V gene TRBV12-3 or TRBV12-4; 9 bases match TRBD2. This TCR was sampled from a female donor with Graves disease. Here the sequenced sample was peripheral blood mononuclear cells (PBMCs), taken at new diagnosis, from a patient treated with antithyroid drugs. The CDR3 coding sequence is TGTGCCAGCAGTCTTAGCGGGGGTCTTACCGGGGAGCTGTTTTTT. Its protein product is CASSLSGGLTGELFF.